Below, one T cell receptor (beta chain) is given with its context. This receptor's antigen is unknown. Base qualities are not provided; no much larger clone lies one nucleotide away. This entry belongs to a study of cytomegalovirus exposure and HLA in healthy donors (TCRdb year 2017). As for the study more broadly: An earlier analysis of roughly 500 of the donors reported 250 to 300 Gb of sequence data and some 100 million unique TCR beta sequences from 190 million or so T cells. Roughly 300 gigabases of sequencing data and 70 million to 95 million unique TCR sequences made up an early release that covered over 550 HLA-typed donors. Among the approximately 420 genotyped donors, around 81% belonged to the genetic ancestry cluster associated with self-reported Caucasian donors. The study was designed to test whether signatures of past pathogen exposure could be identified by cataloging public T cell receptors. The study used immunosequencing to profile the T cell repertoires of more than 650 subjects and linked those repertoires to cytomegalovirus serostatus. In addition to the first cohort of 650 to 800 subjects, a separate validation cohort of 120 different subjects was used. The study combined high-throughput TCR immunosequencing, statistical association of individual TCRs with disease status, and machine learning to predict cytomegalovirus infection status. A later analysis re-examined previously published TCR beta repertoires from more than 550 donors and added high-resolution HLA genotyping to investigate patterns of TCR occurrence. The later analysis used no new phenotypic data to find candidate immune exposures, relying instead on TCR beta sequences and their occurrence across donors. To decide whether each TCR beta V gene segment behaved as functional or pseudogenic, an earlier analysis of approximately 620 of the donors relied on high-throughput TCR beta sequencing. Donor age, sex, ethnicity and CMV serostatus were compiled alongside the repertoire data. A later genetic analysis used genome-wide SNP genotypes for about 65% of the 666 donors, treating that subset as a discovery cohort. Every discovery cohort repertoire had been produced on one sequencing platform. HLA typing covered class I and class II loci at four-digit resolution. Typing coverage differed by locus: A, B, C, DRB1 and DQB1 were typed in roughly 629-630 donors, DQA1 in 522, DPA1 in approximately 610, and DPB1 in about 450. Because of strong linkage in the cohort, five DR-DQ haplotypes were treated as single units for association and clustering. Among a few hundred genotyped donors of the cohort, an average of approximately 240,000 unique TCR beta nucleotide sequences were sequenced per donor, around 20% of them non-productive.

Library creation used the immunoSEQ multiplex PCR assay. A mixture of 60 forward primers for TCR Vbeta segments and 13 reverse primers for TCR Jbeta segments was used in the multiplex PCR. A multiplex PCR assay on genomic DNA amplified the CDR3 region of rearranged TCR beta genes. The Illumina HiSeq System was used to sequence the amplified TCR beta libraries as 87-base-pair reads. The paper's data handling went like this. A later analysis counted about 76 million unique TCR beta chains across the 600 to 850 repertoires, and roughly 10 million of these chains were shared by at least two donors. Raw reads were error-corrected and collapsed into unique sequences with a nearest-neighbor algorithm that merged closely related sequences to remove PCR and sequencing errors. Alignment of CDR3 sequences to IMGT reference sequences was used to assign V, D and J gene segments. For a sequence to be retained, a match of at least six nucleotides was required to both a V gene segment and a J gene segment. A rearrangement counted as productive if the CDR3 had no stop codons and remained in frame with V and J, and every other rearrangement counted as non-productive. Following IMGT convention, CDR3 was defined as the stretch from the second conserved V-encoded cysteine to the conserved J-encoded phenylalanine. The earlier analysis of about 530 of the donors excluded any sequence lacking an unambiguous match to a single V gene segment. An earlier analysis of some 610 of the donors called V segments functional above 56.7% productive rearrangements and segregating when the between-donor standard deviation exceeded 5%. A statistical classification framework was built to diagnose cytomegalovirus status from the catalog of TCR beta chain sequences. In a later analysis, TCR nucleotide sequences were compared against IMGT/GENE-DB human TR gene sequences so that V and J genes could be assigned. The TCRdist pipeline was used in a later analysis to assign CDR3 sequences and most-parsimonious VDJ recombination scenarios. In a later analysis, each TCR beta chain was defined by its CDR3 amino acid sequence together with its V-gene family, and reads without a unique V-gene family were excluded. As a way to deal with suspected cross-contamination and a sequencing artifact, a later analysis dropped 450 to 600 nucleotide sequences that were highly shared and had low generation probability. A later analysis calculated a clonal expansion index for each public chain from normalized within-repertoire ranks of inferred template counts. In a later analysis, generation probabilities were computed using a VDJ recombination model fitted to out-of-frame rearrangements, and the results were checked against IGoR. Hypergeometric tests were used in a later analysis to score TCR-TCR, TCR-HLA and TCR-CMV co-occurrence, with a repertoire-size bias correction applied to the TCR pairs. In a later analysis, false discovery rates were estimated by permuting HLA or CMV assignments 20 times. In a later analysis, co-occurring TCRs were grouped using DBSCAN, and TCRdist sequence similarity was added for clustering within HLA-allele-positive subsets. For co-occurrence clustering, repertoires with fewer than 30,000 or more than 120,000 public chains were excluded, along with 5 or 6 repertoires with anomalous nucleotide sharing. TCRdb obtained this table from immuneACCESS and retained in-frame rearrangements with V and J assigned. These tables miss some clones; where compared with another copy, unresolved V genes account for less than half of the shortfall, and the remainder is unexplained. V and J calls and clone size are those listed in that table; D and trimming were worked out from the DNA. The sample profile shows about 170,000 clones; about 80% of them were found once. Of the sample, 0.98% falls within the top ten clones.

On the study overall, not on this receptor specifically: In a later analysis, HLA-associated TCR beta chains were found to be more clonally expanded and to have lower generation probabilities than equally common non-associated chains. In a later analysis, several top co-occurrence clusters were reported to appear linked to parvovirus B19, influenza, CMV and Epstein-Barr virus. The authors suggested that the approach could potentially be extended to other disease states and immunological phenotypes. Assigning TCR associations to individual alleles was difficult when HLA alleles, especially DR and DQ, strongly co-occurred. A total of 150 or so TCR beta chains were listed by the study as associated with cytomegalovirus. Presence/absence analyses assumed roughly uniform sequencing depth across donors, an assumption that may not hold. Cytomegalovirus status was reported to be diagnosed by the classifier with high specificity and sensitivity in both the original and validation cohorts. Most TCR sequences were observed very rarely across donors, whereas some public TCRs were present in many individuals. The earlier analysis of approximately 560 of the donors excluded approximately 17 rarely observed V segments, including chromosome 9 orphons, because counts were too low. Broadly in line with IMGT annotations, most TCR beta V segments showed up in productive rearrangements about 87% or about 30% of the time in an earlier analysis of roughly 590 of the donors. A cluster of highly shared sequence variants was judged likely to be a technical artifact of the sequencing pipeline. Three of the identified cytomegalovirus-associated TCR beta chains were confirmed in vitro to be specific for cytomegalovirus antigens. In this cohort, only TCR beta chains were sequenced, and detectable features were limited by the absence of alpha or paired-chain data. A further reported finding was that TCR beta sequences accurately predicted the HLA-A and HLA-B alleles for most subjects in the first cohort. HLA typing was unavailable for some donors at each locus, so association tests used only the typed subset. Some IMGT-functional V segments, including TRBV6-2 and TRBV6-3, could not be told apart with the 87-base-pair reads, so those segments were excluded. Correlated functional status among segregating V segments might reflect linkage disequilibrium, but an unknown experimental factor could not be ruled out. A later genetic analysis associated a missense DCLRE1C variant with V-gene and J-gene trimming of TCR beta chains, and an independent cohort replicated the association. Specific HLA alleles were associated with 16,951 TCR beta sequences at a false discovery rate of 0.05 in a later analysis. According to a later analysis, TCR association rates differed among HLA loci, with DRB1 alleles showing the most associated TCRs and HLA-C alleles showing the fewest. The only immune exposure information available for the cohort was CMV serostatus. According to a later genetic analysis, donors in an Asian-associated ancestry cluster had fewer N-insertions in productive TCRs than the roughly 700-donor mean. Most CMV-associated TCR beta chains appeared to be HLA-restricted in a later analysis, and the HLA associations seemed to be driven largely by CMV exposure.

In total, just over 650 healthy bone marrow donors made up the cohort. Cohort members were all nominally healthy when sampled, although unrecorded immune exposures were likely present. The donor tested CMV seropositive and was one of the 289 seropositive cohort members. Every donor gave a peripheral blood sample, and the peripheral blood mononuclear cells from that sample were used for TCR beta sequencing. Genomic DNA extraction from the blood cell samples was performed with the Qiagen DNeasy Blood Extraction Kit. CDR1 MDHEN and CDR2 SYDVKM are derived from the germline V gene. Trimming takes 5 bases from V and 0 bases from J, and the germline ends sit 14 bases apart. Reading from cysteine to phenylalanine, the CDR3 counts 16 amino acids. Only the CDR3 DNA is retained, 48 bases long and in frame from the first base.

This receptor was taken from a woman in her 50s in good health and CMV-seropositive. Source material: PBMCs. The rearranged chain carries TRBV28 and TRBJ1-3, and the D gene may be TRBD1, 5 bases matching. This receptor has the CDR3 CASSPNPTVSGNTIYF. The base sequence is TGTGCCAGCAGTCCCAACCCGACAGTCTCTGGAAACACCATATATTTT.